Each of the 29 T cell receptor beta chains below was sequenced from the same sample in a study of blood T cells in healthy people across ages. Next came a second PCR, run for about 6 to 12 cycles, which used a sample-barcoded 5' primer along with a J-beta primer mix. A single record per CDR3 protein comes from TCRdb applying MiXCR to the 5' RACE reads. The sample contains about 1.6 million distinct CDR3 sequences, roughly a third of which appear only once. The specimen was blood. The receptors derive from a woman aged 30 to 39 in good health.

CDR3 amino acids: CSAKGGRDRPGNTQYF. CDR3 sequence (DNA): TGCAGTGCAAAAGGGGGCAGGGACAGGCCGGGGAATACGCAGTATTTT. The chain joins TRBV20-1 to TRBJ2-3; 8 bases line up with TRBD1. V gave up 6 bases and J gave up 7 bases; unmatched junction bases: 18. Germline CDR1 and CDR2: DFQATT and SNEGSKA (reference sequence). This CDR3 is 16 amino acids long.

The rearrangement uses TRBV4-1 and TRBJ2-6, with D tentatively TRBD1 (6 bases). Per germline, CDR1 MGHRA and CDR2 YSYEKL. This CDR3 is 18 amino acids long. V was trimmed by 0 bases and J by 0 bases, leaving 12 bases between them. This chain's CDR3 is CASSQEGASPSGANVLTF. CDR3 nucleotides: TGCGCCAGCAGCCAAGAGGGGGCTAGCCCCTCTGGGGCCAACGTCCTGACTTTC.

With respect to this clonotype: A read error may account for a junction end that differs from germline. The gene calls are TRBV29-1 and TRBJ2-3; the D gene is possibly TRBD2 (5 bases). The CDR3 covers 13 residues. From germline, CDR1 is SQVTM and CDR2 ANQGSEA. The CDR3 DNA follows: TGCAGCGTTGTGAGGGCTAGTAGAGATACGCGGTATTTT. Translating it yields CSVVRASRDTRYF.

This sequence joins TRBV3-1 and TRBJ2-7, with D possibly TRBD1 on 5 matching bases. The germline gives CDR1 LGHDT, CDR2 YNNKEL (reference sequence). Trimming stripped 3 bases from V and 7 bases from J, with 13 bases between. This CDR3 is 13 amino acids long. The DNA for the CDR3 is TGTGCCAGCAGCCAGCGAGCAGGGAAGGAGCAGTACTTC. Residues: CASSQRAGKEQYF.

This clonotype occurred a few times. This chain links TRBV10-3 with TRBJ1-4; 9 bases map to TRBD1. After removal of 10 bases from V and 8 bases from J, the junction contained 11 bases not matched to a gene. The CDR3 totals 14 residues. CDR1 is ENHRY and CDR2 is SYGVKD in the germline V gene. The CDR3 region is CATTDRGMREKLFF. For the CDR3, the DNA is TGTGCCACCACGGACAGGGGAATGAGGGAAAAACTGTTTTTT.

This clonotype was seen a few times. J is TRBJ2-7 and V is TRBV27; D perhaps matches TRBD1 (6 bases). This CDR3 has 14 residues. Per germline, CDR1 MNHEY and CDR2 SMNVEV (reference sequence). V lost 5 bases, J lost 2 bases, and 13 bases lay in between. Here the CDR3 reads CASSLTTGAYEQYF. CDR3 coding DNA: TGTGCCAGCAGTCTGACGACAGGCGCCTACGAGCAGTACTTC.

This clonotype was counted at least ten times. The chain carries TRBV5-1 and TRBJ2-3; D uncertain. The CDR3 covers 15 residues. The germline gives CDR1 SGHRS, CDR2 YFSETQ. V lost 0 bases to trimming and J lost 2 bases, with 10 bases between them. This CDR3 is CASSLVDAVTDTQYF. CDR3 DNA sequence: TGCGCCAGCAGCTTGGTTGATGCCGTCACAGATACGCAGTATTTT. Variable domain in full (rest from reference TRBV5-1 and TRBJ2-3): KAGVTQTPRYLIKTRGQQVTLSCSPISGHRSVSWYQQTPGQGLQFLFEYFSETQRNKGNFPGRFSGRQFSNSRSEMNVSTLELGDSALYLCASSLVDAVTDTQYFGPGTRLTVL.

This clonotype has just a few counts. This sequence joins TRBV14 and TRBJ2-7; TRBD1 matches 9 bases. The CDR3 is 16 amino acids. The trim removed 3 bases at V and 5 bases at J, leaving 11 bases unmatched. Germline lookup yields CDR1 SGHDN and CDR2 FVKESK. CDR3 in amino acids: CASSHHDWDRVDEQYF. CDR3 DNA: TGTGCCAGCAGCCATCACGACTGGGACAGGGTCGACGAGCAGTACTTC. Using reference TRBV14 and TRBJ2-7 for the parts outside the CDR3, the full variable domain is EAGVTQFPSHSVIEKGQTVTLRCDPISGHDNLYWYRRVMGKEIKFLLHFVKESKQDESGMPNNRFLAERTGGTYSTLKVQPAELEDSGVYFCASSHHDWDRVDEQYFGPGTRLTVT.

The chain combines TRBV7-2 with TRBJ2-1; TRBD2 matches 8 bases. CDR1 SGHTA and CDR2 FQGNSA come from the germline V gene. The CDR3 consists of 15 residues. The ends lost 6 bases at V and 7 bases at J; junction bases unmatched: 11. Here the CDR3 reads CASRAPGLDGNEQFF. CDR3 bases: TGTGCCAGCAGGGCACCGGGACTAGACGGGAATGAGCAGTTCTTC. Full variable domain (outside the CDR3, taken from reference TRBV7-2 and TRBJ2-1): GAGVSQSPSNKVTEKGKDVELRCDPISGHTALYWYRQSLGQGLEFLIYFQGNSAPDKSGLPSDRFSAERTGGSVSTLTIQRTQQEDSAVYLCASRAPGLDGNEQFFGPGTRLTVL.

The genes are TRBV12-3 or TRBV12-4 and TRBJ2-3; 8 nucleotides agree with TRBD2. The CDR3 is 18 residues long. With 2 bases clipped from V and 1 base from J, the junction kept 11 bases outside the gene matches. The CDR3 reads CASSLILAGGSRTDTQYF. In nucleotides, the CDR3 is TGTGCCAGCAGTTTAATCCTAGCGGGCGGCTCTCGCACAGATACGCAGTATTTT.

This clonotype was recorded a few times. The chain links TRBV10-3 to TRBJ1-5; 9 bases line up with TRBD1. With V trimmed by 10 bases and J by 7 bases, 14 bases remained unmatched. The CDR3 consists of 15 residues. Germline CDR1 reads ENHRY; CDR2 reads SYGVKD. Written as DNA, the CDR3 is TGTGCCACCTCTCCGGGACAGGGAATCGGGCAGCCCCAGCATTTT. It codes for CATSPGQGIGQPQHF.

V and J are TRBV7-9 and TRBJ1-1; TRBD1 is a possible D gene (5 bases). The CDR3 extends over 14 amino acids. CDR1 and CDR2 from the germline V gene are SEHNR and FQNEAQ (reference sequence). V shed 6 bases and J shed 4 bases, with 15 bases lying between them. This CDR3 reads CASSLQGESTEAFF. DNA of the CDR3: TGTGCCAGCAGTCTCCAAGGGGAGAGCACTGAAGCTTTCTTT.

This clonotype was seen many times. The genes are TRBV27 and TRBJ2-7; D is uncertain. The CDR3 sequence is 13 residues long. The germline V gene has CDR1 MNHEY and CDR2 SMNVEV (reference sequence). Trimming took 5 bases from V and 6 from J, leaving 14 bases between them. The CDR3 bases are TGTGCCAGCAGTCTTAGATATGAGTCCGAGCAGTACTTC. Amino acid sequence: CASSLRYESEQYF.

The genes are TRBV27 and TRBJ1-5; the D gene is possibly TRBD1 (6 bases). Germline CDR1 is MNHEY and CDR2 is SMNVEV (reference sequence). Trimming removed 10 bases from V and 4 bases from J, with 17 bases in between. CDR3 length: 14 amino acids. Here the CDR3 reads CATPLLRGNQPQHF. CDR3 sequence (DNA): TGTGCCACCCCACTACTCAGGGGAAATCAGCCCCAGCATTTT.

The rearrangement joins TRBV3-1 to TRBJ2-7; TRBD2 matches at 10 bases. The CDR3 has 14 residues. Looked up from germline, CDR1 is LGHDT and CDR2 is YNNKEL (reference sequence). The junction had 9 bases not matched to a gene; V was cut back by 8 bases and J by 5 bases. The CDR3 spells CASRPSGSIHEQYF. As DNA, the CDR3 is TGTGCCAGCCGGCCTAGCGGGAGTATCCACGAGCAGTACTTC.

At least ten counts were recorded for this clonotype. The chain employs TRBV7-2 and TRBJ2-5, with TRBD2 identical over 10 bases. Per the germline V gene, CDR1 is SGHTA and CDR2 is FQGNSA. This CDR3 comprises 15 residues. V gave up 5 bases and J gave up 5 bases; unmatched junction bases: 8. The CDR3, as DNA: TGTGCCAGCAGCACAGCGGGGGGGCCGGGTGAGACCCAGTACTTC. Translated: CASSTAGGPGETQYF. Supplemented by reference TRBV7-2 and TRBJ2-5, the full variable domain reads GAGVSQSPSNKVTEKGKDVELRCDPISGHTALYWYRQSLGQGLEFLIYFQGNSAPDKSGLPSDRFSAERTGGSVSTLTIQRTQQEDSAVYLCASSTAGGPGETQYFGPGTRLLVL.

This rearrangement joins TRBV3-1 to TRBJ2-7; 8 bases line up with TRBD2. Germline-derived CDR1 and CDR2 are LGHDT and YNNKEL (reference sequence). CDR3 length: 16 residues. V lost 4 bases to trimming and J lost 5 bases; unmatched junction nucleotides: 13. CDR3 amino acids: CASSRAGLAQENEQYF. The CDR3 nucleotides are TGTGCCAGCAGCCGAGCCGGACTAGCCCAAGAGAACGAGCAGTACTTC.

This clonotype came up a few times. This chain joins TRBV5-1 and TRBJ1-2, with D possibly matching TRBD1 (6 bases). CDR3 size: 17 residues. The V gene lost 0 bases and the J gene lost 1 base, with 16 bases spanning the gap. Germline CDR1 is SGHRS and CDR2 is YFSETQ. The CDR3 region is CASSLEYGQLFNYGYTF. Written as DNA, the CDR3 is TGCGCCAGCAGCTTGGAATATGGACAGCTCTTTAACTATGGCTACACCTTC.

The chain links TRBV9 to TRBJ1-2, with D tentatively TRBD1 (5 bases). V dropped 0 bases and J dropped 8 bases, with 17 bases sitting between them. Germline CDR1 is SGDLS and CDR2 is YYNGEE. CDR3 length: 15 amino acids. The CDR3 region has the DNA TGTGCCAGCAGCGTAGACCGGGGGGTTGGCATAGGCTACACCTTC. This codes for CASSVDRGVGIGYTF.

In its sample, this clonotype was seen a few times. The chain recombines TRBV7-6 with TRBJ2-1; 7 positions agree with TRBD1. V lost 5 bases to trimming and J lost 8 bases; unmatched junction nucleotides: 9. The CDR3 loop spans 14 amino acids. Germline V gene data show CDR1 as SGHVS and CDR2 as FNYEAQ. Here the CDR3 DNA reads TGTGCCAGCAGCCGAGACAGGGCTAGGGATGAGCAGTTCTTC. Its translation: CASSRDRARDEQFF.

On this clonotype itself: A much larger clone differs from this one at a single base, so this may be a read error. V gene TRBV29-1 combines with J gene TRBJ2-1; D is perhaps TRBD1 or TRBD2 (5 bases each). This CDR3 region has 15 residues. The germline V gene has CDR1 SQVTM and CDR2 ANQGSEA. The CDR3: CSVDPGTVSYNKQFF. CDR3 nucleotides: TGCAGCGTTGACCCCGGGACCGTATCGTACAATAAGCAGTTCTTC.

The V call is TRBV10-3, the J call TRBJ1-1; a possible D gene is TRBD1 (6 bases). The V and J ends lost 0 bases and 1 base respectively, with 15 bases between them. The length of the CDR3 is 17 residues. Germline values: CDR1 ENHRY, CDR2 SYGVKD. CDR3 residues: CAISESRGAGTNTEAFF. CDR3 sequence (DNA): TGTGCCATCAGTGAGTCGAGGGGGGCAGGAACGAACACTGAAGCTTTCTTT.

Turning to this clonotype: Its ends do not fully match the called genes, so a read error is possible. The chain is built from TRBV2 and TRBJ2-5, with 7 bases lining up with TRBD2. The CDR3 has 13 residues. From germline, CDR1 is SNHLY and CDR2 FYNNEI. The CDR3 region has the DNA TGTGCCAGCAAGTGGGCGGGAGAAGAGGCCCAGTACTTC. Amino acid sequence: CASKWAGEEAQYF. The full variable domain, in which reference TRBV2 and TRBJ2-5 provide the parts outside the CDR3, is EPEVTQTPSHQVTQMGQEVILRCVPISNHLYFYWYRQILGQKVEFLVSFYNNEISEKSEIFDDQFSVERPDGSNFTLKIRSTKLEDSAMYFCASKWAGEEAQYFGPGTRLLVL.

This chain's CDR3 is CASSYFRNTEAFF. CDR3 sequence (DNA): TGTGCCAGCAGTTACTTCAGAAACACTGAAGCTTTCTTT. The rearrangement links TRBV6-5 to TRBJ1-1; D uncertain. The germline V gene has CDR1 MNHEY and CDR2 SVGAGI. This CDR3 has 13 amino acids. V was trimmed by 1 base and J by 2 bases, leaving 5 bases between them.

The V gene is TRBV12-3 or TRBV12-4, the J gene TRBJ2-3; perhaps TRBD1 as D (6 bases). CDR3 length: 15 amino acids. Trimming pared 3 bases from V and 4 bases from J, leaving 14 bases between. The CDR3 loop reads CASSLATGKADTQYF. CDR3 nucleotides: TGTGCCAGCAGTTTGGCTACAGGGAAAGCAGATACGCAGTATTTT.

This clonotype was recorded a few times. This rearrangement joins TRBV27 to TRBJ1-2; 7 nucleotides align to TRBD1. Germline lookup yields CDR1 MNHEY and CDR2 SMNVEV (reference sequence). The junction had 8 bases not matched to a gene; V was cut back by 6 bases and J by 4 bases. The CDR3 loop spans 14 amino acids. The CDR3 DNA reads as TGTGCCAGCAGAAAAGACAGGGAGGGCTATGGCTACACCTTC. It encodes CASRKDREGYGYTF.

In its sample, this clonotype was seen many times. V is TRBV7-9 and J is TRBJ1-1; 7 nucleotides align to TRBD1. V lost 6 bases and J lost 4; bases outside the gene matches: 8. The CDR3 contains 14 residues. From germline, CDR1 is SEHNR and CDR2 FQNEAQ (reference sequence). The CDR3 is CASSKQGMATEAFF. The CDR3 bases are TGTGCCAGCAGTAAACAGGGGATGGCCACTGAAGCTTTCTTT.

This clonotype was counted between two and nine times. This chain joins TRBV7-8 and TRBJ2-5, with 7 bases that match TRBD1. V shed 5 bases, J shed 1 base, and the junction held 7 bases outside the gene matches. The CDR3 is made up of 15 amino acids. Germline CDR1 is SGHVS and CDR2 is FQNEAQ. The CDR3, as DNA: TGTGCCAGCAGCCGGCGGACAGGTCTCCAAGAGACCCAGTACTTC. It specifies CASSRRTGLQETQYF.

Of note for this clonotype: A much larger clone is a single base away; this may be a read error. The V and J genes are TRBV14 and TRBJ2-1; TRBD1 matches 7 bases. V trimming: 3 bases; J trimming: 10 bases; junction bases outside the gene matches: 6. Germline V gives CDR1 SGHDN, CDR2 FVKESK. The CDR3 covers 13 residues. The DNA for the CDR3 is TGTGCCAGCAGCCATGATTGGACAGGAGAGCAGTTCTTC. Protein product: CASSHDWTGEQFF.